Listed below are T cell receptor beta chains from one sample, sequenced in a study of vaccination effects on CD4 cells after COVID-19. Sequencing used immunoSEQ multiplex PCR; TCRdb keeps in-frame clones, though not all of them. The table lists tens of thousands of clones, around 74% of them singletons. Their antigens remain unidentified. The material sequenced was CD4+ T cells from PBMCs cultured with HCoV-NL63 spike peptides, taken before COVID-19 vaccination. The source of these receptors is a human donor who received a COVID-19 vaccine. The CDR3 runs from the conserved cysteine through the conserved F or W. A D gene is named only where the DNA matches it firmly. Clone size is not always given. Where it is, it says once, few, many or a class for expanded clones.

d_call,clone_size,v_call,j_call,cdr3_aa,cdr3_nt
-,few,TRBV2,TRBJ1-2,CASRGQRLYGYTF,TGTGCCAGCAGAGGACAGCGCCTCTATGGCTACACCTTC
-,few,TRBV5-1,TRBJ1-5,CASSLGYDSNQPQHF,TGCGCCAGCAGCTTGGGTTACGATAGCAATCAGCCCCAGCATTTT
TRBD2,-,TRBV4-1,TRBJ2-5,CASSHRLAGGQGETQYF,TGCGCCAGCAGCCACCGACTAGCGGGGGGCCAGGGGGAGACCCAGTACTTC
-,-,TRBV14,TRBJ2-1,CASSQDWGEQFF,TGTGCCAGCAGCCAAGATTGGGGAGAGCAGTTCTTC
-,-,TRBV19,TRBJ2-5,CASSTSGQSTPQYF,TGTGCCAGTAGTACGTCGGGACAATCGACGCCCCAGTACTTC
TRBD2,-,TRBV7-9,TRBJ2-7,CASSKGLAGDTYEQYF,TGTGCCAGCAGCAAGGGACTAGCGGGGGACACCTACGAGCAGTACTTC
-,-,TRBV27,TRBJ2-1,CASSFRESPYNEQFF,TGTGCCAGCAGCTTCCGGGAGTCCCCCTACAATGAGCAGTTCTTC
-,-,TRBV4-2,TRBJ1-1,CASSQAQGKNTEAFF,TGTGCCAGCAGCCAGGCACAGGGAAAGAACACTGAAGCTTTCTTT
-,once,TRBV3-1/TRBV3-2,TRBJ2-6,CASSRQSSGANVLTF,TGTGCCAGCAGCCGCCAGAGCTCTGGGGCCAACGTCCTGACTTTC
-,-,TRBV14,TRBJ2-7,CASQRGGPLNYEQYF,TGTGCCAGCCAAAGGGGGGGTCCACTAAACTACGAGCAGTACTTC
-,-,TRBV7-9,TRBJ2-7,CASSLMAGENEQYF,TGTGCCAGCAGCTTAATGGCAGGGGAAAACGAGCAGTACTTC
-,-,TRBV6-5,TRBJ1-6,CATGGSGTNNSPLHF,TGTGCCACCGGGGGCTCAGGGACCAATAATTCACCCCTCCACTTT
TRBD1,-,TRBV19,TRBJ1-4,CASSPTGQIRTTNEKLFF,TGTGCCAGTAGTCCAACGGGACAGATAAGAACAACTAATGAAAAACTGTTTTTT
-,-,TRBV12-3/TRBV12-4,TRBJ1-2,CASSAGFDGYTF,TGTGCCAGCAGTGCCGGGTTCGATGGCTACACCTTC
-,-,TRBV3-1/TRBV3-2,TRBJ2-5,CASSRLQETQYF,TGTGCCAGCAGCCGCCTCCAAGAGACCCAGTACTTC
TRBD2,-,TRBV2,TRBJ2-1,CASSDQTSRRYNEQFF,TGTGCCAGCAGTGACCAGACTAGCAGACGGTACAATGAGCAGTTCTTC
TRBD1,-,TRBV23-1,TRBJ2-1,CATRGQVTSYNEQFF,TGCGCCACTAGGGGACAGGTCACCTCCTACAATGAGCAGTTCTTC
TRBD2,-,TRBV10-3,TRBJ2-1,CAISESGGANEEQFF,TGTGCCATCAGTGAGAGCGGGGGGGCTAACGAGGAGCAGTTCTTC
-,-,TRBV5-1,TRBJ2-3,CASSLDGRNTDTQYF,TGCGCCAGCAGCTTGGATGGCAGAAACACAGATACGCAGTATTTT
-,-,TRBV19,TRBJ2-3,CASSSRSLADTQYF,TGTGCCAGTAGTTCCAGGTCTCTCGCAGATACGCAGTATTTT
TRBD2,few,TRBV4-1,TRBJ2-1,CASSDKTSGSYYNEQFF,TGCGCCAGCAGCGATAAGACTAGCGGGAGTTACTACAATGAGCAGTTCTTC
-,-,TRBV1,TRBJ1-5,CTAAKKKGANQPQHF,TGCACAGCAGCCAAAAAGAAGGGGGCTAATCAGCCCCAGCATTTT
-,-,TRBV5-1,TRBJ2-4,CASSFGTELAKNIQYF,TGCGCCAGCAGTTTCGGGACGGAACTAGCCAAAAACATTCAGTACTTC
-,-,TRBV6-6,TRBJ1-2,CASSYSVSPNYGYTF,TGTGCCAGCAGTTACTCCGTATCTCCTAACTATGGCTACACCTTC
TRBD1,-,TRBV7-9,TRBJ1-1,CASSFPGGTEAFF,TGTGCCAGCAGCTTCCCAGGGGGCACTGAAGCTTTCTTT
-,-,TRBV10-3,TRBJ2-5,CAISRGRGPSIGETQYF,TGTGCCATCAGTCGAGGTCGGGGGCCATCTATTGGTGAGACCCAGTACTTC
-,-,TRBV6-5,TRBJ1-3,CASRTVGAGNTIYF,TGTGCCAGCAGGACAGTAGGGGCTGGAAACACCATATATTTT